This TCR beta chain was sequenced during a study of T cell responses to AZD1222 COVID-19 vaccine. Sequenced by immunoSEQ multiplex PCR; TCRdb stores in-frame clones only, minus some. The table lists some 130,000 clones, about 91% of them singletons. Whole-study findings and limits: Spike regions recognized by vaccine-associated CD4 TCRs spanned the protein, led by 160-218 and 743-854. Within unmutated variant regions lay the reported targets of nearly half of spike-specific TCRs. White British ancestry dominated among donors, who included more females, and clonal diversity was possibly underestimated.

V gave up 4 bases and J gave up 4 bases; unmatched junction bases: 8. CDR1 ENHRY and CDR2 SYGVKD come from the germline V gene. The CDR3 has 16 amino acids. Remarks on this clone: Its target is unknown.

The rearrangement uses TRBV10-3 and TRBJ2-1; 9 nucleotides match TRBD2. The source is an adult in good health. The sample here was peripheral blood, taken on day 0 of AZD1222 vaccination. The CDR3 DNA is TGTGCCATCAGTGGTGGGGCGGGAGGGCCTTACAATGAGCAGTTCTTC. Translation: CAISGGAGGPYNEQFF.